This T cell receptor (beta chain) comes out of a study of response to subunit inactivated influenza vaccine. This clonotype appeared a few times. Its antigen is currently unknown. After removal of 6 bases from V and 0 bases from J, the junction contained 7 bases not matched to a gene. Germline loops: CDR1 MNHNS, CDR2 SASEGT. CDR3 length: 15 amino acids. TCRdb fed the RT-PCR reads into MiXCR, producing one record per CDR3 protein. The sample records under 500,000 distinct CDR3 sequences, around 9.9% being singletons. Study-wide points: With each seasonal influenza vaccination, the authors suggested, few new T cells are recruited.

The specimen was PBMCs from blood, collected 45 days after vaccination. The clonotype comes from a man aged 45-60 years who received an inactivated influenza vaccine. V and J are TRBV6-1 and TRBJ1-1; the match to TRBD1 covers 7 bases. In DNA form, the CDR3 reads TGTGCCAGCAGGGAGGGACAGCTGATGAACACTGAAGCTTTCTTT. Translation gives CASREGQLMNTEAFF.